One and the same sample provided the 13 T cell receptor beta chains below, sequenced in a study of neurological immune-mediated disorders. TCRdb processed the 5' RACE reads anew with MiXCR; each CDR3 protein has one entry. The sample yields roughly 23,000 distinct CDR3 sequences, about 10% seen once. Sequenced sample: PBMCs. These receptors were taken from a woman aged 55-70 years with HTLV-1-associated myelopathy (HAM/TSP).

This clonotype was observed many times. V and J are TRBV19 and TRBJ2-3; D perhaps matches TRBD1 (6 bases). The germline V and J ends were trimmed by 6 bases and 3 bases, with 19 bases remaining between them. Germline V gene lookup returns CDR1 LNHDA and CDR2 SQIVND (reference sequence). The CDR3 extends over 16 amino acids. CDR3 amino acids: CASSRKLQGSTDTQYF. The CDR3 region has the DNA TGTGCCAGTAGCAGAAAATTACAGGGATCGACAGATACGCAGTATTTT.

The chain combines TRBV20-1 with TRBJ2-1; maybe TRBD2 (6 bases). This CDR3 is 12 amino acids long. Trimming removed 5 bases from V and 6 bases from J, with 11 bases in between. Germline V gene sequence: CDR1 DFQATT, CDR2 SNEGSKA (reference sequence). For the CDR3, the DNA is TGCAGTGCTGGCCTCGGGGGCAATGAGCAGTTCTTC. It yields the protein CSAGLGGNEQFF.

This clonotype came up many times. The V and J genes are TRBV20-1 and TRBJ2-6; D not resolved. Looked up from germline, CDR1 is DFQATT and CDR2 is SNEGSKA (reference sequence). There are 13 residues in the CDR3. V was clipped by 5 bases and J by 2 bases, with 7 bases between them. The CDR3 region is CSAYGTGANVLTF. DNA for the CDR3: TGCAGTGCTTATGGGACTGGGGCCAACGTCCTGACTTTC.

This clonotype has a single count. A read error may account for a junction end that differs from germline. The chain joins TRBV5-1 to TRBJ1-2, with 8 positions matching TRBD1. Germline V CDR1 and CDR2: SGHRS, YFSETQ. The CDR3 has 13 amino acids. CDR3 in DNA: TGCGCCAGCAGCTCGACAGGGGTATATGGCTACACTTTC. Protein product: CASSSTGVYGYTF.

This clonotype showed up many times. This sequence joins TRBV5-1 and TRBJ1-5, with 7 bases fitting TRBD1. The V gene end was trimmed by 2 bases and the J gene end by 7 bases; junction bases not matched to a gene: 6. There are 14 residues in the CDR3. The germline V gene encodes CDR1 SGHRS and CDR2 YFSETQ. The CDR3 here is CASSLTGAGQPQHF. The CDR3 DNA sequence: TGCGCCAGCAGCTTAACAGGGGCTGGCCAGCCCCAGCATTTT.

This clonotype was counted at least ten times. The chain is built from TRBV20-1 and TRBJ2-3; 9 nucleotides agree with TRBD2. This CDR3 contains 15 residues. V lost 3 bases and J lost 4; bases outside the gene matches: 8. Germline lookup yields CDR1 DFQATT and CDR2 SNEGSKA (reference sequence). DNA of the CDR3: TGCAGTGCTAGTTGGCGGGGGGGCCCAGCAGATACGCAGTATTTT. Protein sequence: CSASWRGGPADTQYF.

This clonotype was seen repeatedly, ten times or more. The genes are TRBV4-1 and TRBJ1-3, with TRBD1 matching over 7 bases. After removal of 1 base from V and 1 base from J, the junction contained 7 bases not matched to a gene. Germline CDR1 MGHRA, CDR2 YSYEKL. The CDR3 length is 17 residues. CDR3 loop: CASSQVMAGQSGNTIYF. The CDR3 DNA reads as TGCGCCAGCAGCCAAGTCATGGCGGGACAGTCTGGAAACACCATATATTTT.

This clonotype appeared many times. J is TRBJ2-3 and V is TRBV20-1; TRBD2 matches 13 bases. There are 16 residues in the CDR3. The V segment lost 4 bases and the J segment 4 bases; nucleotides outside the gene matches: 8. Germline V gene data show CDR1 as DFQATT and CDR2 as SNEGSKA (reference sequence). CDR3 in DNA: TGCAGTGCTATACTATGGACTAGCGGGGGCTCAGATACGCAGTATTTT. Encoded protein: CSAILWTSGGSDTQYF.

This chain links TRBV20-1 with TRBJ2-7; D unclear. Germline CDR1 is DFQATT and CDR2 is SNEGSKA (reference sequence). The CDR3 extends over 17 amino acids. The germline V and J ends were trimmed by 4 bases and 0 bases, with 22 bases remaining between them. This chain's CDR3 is CSAIGVYLASSSYEQYF. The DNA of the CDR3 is TGCAGTGCTATTGGGGTTTATTTAGCTTCGAGCTCCTACGAGCAGTACTTC.

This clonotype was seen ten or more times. The CDR3 DNA is TGTGCCAGCAGTTTTTGGGGGCGCGGGACTGAAGCTTTCTTT. This sequence encodes CASSFWGRGTEAFF. V and J are TRBV27 and TRBJ1-1; D may be TRBD1 (6 bases). The CDR3 loop spans 14 amino acids. V was pared by 3 bases and J by 5 bases, with 13 bases between. Germline-derived CDR1 and CDR2 are MNHEY and SMNVEV (reference sequence).

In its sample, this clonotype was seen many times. The CDR3 DNA follows: TGTGCCAGCCTTAGTGGCGGGGGCCCCAACAATGAGCAGTTCTTC. This encodes CASLSGGGPNNEQFF. The rearrangement uses TRBV12-3 or TRBV12-4 and TRBJ2-1, with D perhaps TRBD2 (7 bases). V was trimmed by 8 bases and J by 5 bases, leaving 19 bases between them. The CDR3 has 15 amino acids.

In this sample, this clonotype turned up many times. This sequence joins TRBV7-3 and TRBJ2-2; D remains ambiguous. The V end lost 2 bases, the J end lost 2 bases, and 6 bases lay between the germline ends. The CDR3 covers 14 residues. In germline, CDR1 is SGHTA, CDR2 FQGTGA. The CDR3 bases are TGTGCCAGCAGCTTAGGAATTAACACCGGGGAGCTGTTTTTT. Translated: CASSLGINTGELFF.

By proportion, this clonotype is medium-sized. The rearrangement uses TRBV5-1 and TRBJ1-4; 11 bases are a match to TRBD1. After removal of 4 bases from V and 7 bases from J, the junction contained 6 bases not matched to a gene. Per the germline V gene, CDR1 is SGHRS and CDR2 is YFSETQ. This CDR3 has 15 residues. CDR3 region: CASSLGQGEVEKLFF. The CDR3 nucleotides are TGCGCCAGCAGCCTGGGACAGGGGGAGGTTGAAAAACTGTTTTTT.